This T cell receptor beta chain was identified in a study of blood T cells in healthy people across ages. Study conclusions and caveats: There were more naive CD4+ cells and higher diversity in long-lived donors than in aged donors.

Primed by a sample-barcoded 5' primer and a J-beta primer mix, a second PCR proceeded for about 7 to 11 cycles. Each CDR3 protein is one row after TCRdb ran MiXCR on the 5' RACE reads. The profile covers 1 million or so distinct CDR3 sequences, with around 45% appearing a single time and approximately 17% taken by the ten largest. About this clonotype itself: Its target is not known.

V was pared by 4 bases and J by 3 bases, with 9 bases of the junction left unmatched. CDR1 MGHRA and CDR2 YSYEKL come from the germline V gene. This CDR3 is 17 amino acids long. The sample consisted of blood. The rearrangement links TRBV4-1 to TRBJ2-6; 7 nucleotides align to TRBD2. This receptor was taken from a woman in her fifties or sixties in good health. CDR3 DNA: TGCGCCAGCAGCCCGCTGGGGGAGGGCCTTGGGGCCAACGTCCTGACTTTC. Translation: CASSPLGEGLGANVLTF.